These T cell receptor beta chains were read from a single sample in a study of T cells expressing NK-cell markers. One entry per CDR3 protein, without DNA, is what TCRdb gives after re-calling the 5' RACE reads. The sample totals a few hundred thousand distinct CDR3 sequences. Sequencing input: blood T cells: a sorted CD56 or NKG2C T cell subset, CD4+ or CD8+ T cells, or bulk PBMC T cells (not recorded which). The source of these receptors is a man aged 18 to 69 in good health. The CDR3 runs from the conserved cysteine through the conserved F or W.

j_call v_call cdr3_aa
TRBJ2-5 TRBV5-6 CASSWDRGIETQYF
TRBJ2-7 TRBV7-2 CASSPDFGLGTYEQYF
TRBJ2-1 TRBV20-1 CSARVSDYTYNEQFF
TRBJ2-2 TRBV15 CATSEIPYLNTGELFF
TRBJ1-2 TRBV5-1 CASSLEPGLGGYTF
TRBJ2-1 TRBV7-2 CASSLVSSGGEQFF
TRBJ2-3 TRBV3-1 CASSRGTSGAYF
TRBJ1-5 TRBV7-3 CASSLRDRGGNQPQHF
TRBJ2-2 TRBV6-5 CASSYFLSGTGELFF
TRBJ1-3 TRBV27 CASSPNRARNTIYF
TRBJ2-3 TRBV28 CAGSSGGRTDTQYF
TRBJ2-5 TRBV20-1 CSASRAQTQYF
TRBJ1-2 TRBV5-1 CASSKGTGVSSYGYTF
TRBJ1-5 TRBV15 CATRSYQGSNQPQHF
TRBJ2-7 TRBV29-1 CSAAGVGAYEQYF
TRBJ2-3 TRBV5-8 CASSLAPAPSTDTQYF
TRBJ2-7 TRBV3-1 CASSATLRDLYF
TRBJ2-1 TRBV10-3 CAISLQGARYEQFF
TRBJ2-1 TRBV5-1 CASSPGTSGASSYNEQFF
TRBJ2-3 TRBV27 CASSPIFEDTQYF
TRBJ1-1 TRBV5-1 CASRPEGGNTEAFF
TRBJ1-6 TRBV13 CASSPPAGPNSPLHF
TRBJ1-1 TRBV12-3/TRBV12-4 CASTPSGRWDTEAFF
TRBJ1-1 TRBV20-1 CSASLYENTEAFF
TRBJ1-5 TRBV20-1 CSARDPRTAYQPQHF
TRBJ2-1 TRBV3-1 CASSRQTSSDEQFF
TRBJ2-3 TRBV7-8 CASSLSVLSSSKDTQYF
TRBJ2-5 TRBV20-1 CSAWMGETQYF
TRBJ2-1 TRBV5-1 CASSSLRALANEQFF
TRBJ2-1 TRBV24-1 CATSYSSGGNEQFF
TRBJ2-1 TRBV11-2 CASSPHSPGTASSYNEQFF
TRBJ1-4 TRBV24-1 CATSDFDRWQGNEKLFF
TRBJ1-2 TRBV5-1 CASSWPGRLYGYTF
TRBJ2-6 TRBV6-1 CASSGGGTGANVLTF
TRBJ1-3 TRBV7-6 CASSTRQASSGNTIYF
TRBJ2-5 TRBV20-1 CSAPSRGGQETQYF
TRBJ2-5 TRBV3-1 CASSLSIGGARETQYF
TRBJ2-5 TRBV6-1 CASRPSSGGVLRETQYF
TRBJ1-6 TRBV20-1 CSARDHGSYNSPLHF
TRBJ1-2 TRBV7-9 CASTPGQGGDYGYTF
TRBJ2-7 TRBV6-5 CASSYQWTSSHEQYF
TRBJ2-7 TRBV6-1 CASSARPDRGGEQYF